This T cell receptor (beta chain) was recorded in a study of cytomegalovirus exposure and HLA in healthy donors. CDR1 MGHRA and CDR2 YSYEKL come from the germline V gene. CDR3 length: 16 amino acids. V trimming: 4 bases; J trimming: 2 bases; junction bases outside the gene matches: 8. Vbeta (60) and Jbeta (13) primers were used in the PCR. The table came from immunoSEQ multiplex PCR; TCRdb's copy has only in-frame clones and leaves some out. The top ten clones hold 2% to 2.5% of a sample with around 150,000 clones, approximately 60% of them seen once. The chain combines TRBV4-1 with TRBJ2-4, with 7 bases fitting TRBD2. This TCR derives from a woman aged 35 to 49 in good health and CMV-seronegative. The source material was PBMCs. As DNA, the CDR3 is TGCGCCAGCAGCCCTCAAGGGGAGGGCCCCAAAAACATTCAGTACTTC. As protein: CASSPQGEGPKNIQYF.